Sequencing of this TCR beta chain was carried out in a study of blood T cells in healthy people across ages. Caucasian, healthy and from Russia, the donors were aged between about 6 and 90. This clonotype was detected a few times. Antigen: not known. The CDR3 totals 13 residues. Germline CDR1 reads LGHNA; CDR2 reads YNFKEQ. V was pared by 0 bases and J by 6 bases, with 8 bases between. For the second PCR, which ran for about 7 to 12 cycles, a sample-barcoded 5' primer and a J-beta primer mix were used. Each cDNA molecule was tagged by a template-switch adaptor that had 12 random nucleotides. TCRdb passed the 5' RACE reads through MiXCR, listing each CDR3 protein once. The top ten hold about 18% of the sample, which has 550,000 to 700,000 distinct CDR3 sequences, 27% seen once. Study conclusions and caveats: Reliance upon unsorted PBMCs precluded definitive naive versus antigen-experienced comparison.

The clonotype originates from a woman in her seventies in good health. The sample taken for sequencing was blood. The chain combines TRBV4-2 with TRBJ1-1; no definite D call. CDR3 sequence (DNA): TGTGCCAGCAGCCAAGAAAAGGCCGCTGAAGCTTTCTTT. It codes for CASSQEKAAEAFF.